This T cell receptor (beta chain) was found in a study of human T cells and chemical hapten exposure. Findings and caveats of the study: Sensitizing to DPC left TCRs with a frequency above 1 in 1000 unaltered.

During construction of the library, unique molecular identifiers were attached to individual cDNA molecules for quantitative, reproducible TCR counting. Under the authors' procedure: TCRs per sample had a median of roughly 93,000 and ranged from roughly 20,000 to 700,000. Via MiXCR, TCRdb re-called the 5' RACE reads, giving one row per CDR3 protein. The V and J calls and clone size are TCRdb's, not the authors'. The sample lists approximately 81,000 distinct CDR3 sequences; more than 7% were seen once. Unfractionated whole blood was the source of the extracted total RNA. To note about this clonotype: As yet, its antigen is unknown.

The CDR3 loop spans 13 amino acids. J gave up 4 bases and V 4 bases, and 4 bases lay outside the gene matches. Germline CDR1 reads DFQATT; CDR2 reads SNEGSKA (reference sequence). This receptor was taken from a male donor in good health. This chain links TRBV20-1 with TRBJ2-7, with 10 bases matching TRBD1. CDR3 region: CSATGQGLYEQYF. DNA for the CDR3: TGCAGTGCTACGGGACAGGGGCTGTACGAGCAGTACTTC.